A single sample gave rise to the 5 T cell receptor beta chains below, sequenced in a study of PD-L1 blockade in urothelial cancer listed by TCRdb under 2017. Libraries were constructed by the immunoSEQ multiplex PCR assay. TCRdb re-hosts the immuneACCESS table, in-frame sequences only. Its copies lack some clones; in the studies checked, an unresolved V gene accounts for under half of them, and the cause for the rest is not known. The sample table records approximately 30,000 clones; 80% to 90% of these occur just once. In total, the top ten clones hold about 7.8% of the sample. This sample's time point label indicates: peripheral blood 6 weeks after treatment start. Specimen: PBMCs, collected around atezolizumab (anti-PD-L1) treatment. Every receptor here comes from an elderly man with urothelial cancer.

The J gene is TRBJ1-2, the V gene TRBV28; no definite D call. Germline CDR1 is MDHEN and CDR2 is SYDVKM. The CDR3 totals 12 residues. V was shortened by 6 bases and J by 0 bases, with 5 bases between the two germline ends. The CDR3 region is CASSKSNYGYTF. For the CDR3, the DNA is TGTGCCAGCAGCAAATCTAACTATGGCTACACCTTC.

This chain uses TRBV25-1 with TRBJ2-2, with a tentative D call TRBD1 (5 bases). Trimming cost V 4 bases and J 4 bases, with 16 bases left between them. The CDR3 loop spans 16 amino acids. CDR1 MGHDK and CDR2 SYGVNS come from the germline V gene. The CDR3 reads CASSGTGSSTTGELFF. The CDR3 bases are TGTGCCAGCAGTGGCACAGGATCCTCAACCACCGGGGAGCTGTTTTTT.

The CDR3 loop reads CASSFRQNYGYTF. DNA for the CDR3: TGTGCCAGCAGCTTCCGACAGAACTATGGCTACACCTTC. The chain employs TRBV7-9 and TRBJ1-2, with TRBD1 as a possible D gene (5 bases). Germline V gene sequence: CDR1 SEHNR, CDR2 FQNEAQ (reference sequence). V was trimmed by 3 bases and J by 2 bases, leaving 7 bases between them. This CDR3 spans 13 amino acids.

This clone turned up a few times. The CDR3 region has the DNA TGTGCCAGTAGTATGGGGGGAGGGCTACAAGAGACCCAGTACTTC. This sequence encodes CASSMGGGLQETQYF. The J gene is TRBJ2-5, the V gene TRBV19; 7 bases map to TRBD2. Trimming took 3 bases from V and 2 from J; bases not matched to a gene: 6. This CDR3 contains 15 residues. Germline lookup yields CDR1 LNHDA and CDR2 SQIVND (reference sequence).

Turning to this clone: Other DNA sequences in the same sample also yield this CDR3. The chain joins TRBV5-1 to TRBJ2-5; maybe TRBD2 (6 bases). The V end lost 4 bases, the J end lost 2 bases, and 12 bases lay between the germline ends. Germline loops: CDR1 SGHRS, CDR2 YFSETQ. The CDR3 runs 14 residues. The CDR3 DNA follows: TGCGCCAGCAGCCCCGGGACTCAACAAGAGACCCAGTACTTC. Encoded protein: CASSPGTQQETQYF.